One and the same sample provided the 3 T cell receptor beta chains below, sequenced in a study of blood T cell repertoires in COVID-19. The protocol was immunoSEQ multiplex PCR, while the TCRdb copy is restricted to in-frame clones and leaves out a portion. The sample lists 250,000 to 300,000 clones, roughly nine tenths occurring once. The sequenced material came from peripheral blood. These receptors were collected from a woman younger than 45 with COVID-19, enrolled during active disease.

V usage is TRBV6-1 and J usage is TRBJ2-7; 9 bases map to TRBD1. The CDR3 contains 15 residues. Germline-derived CDR1 and CDR2 are MNHNS and SASEGT. J gave up 4 bases and V 1 base, and 5 bases lay outside the gene matches. CDR3 region: CASSEGHRGLYEQYF. CDR3 bases: TGTGCCAGCAGTGAAGGTCACAGGGGGCTATACGAGCAGTACTTC.

The chain has TRBV5-1 and TRBJ2-2; 7 bases align to TRBD1. Trimming removed 0 bases from V and 1 base from J; junction bases left unmatched: 6. The germline gives CDR1 SGHRS, CDR2 YFSETQ. CDR3 length: 17 residues. CDR3 coding DNA: TGCGCCAGCAGCTTGGCCCCAGGGGGTCTGAACACCGGGGAGCTGTTTTTT. Its translation: CASSLAPGGLNTGELFF.

This clone was seen once. The gene calls are TRBV6-5 and TRBJ1-2; D is unclear. Trimming shortened V by 6 bases and J by 0 bases, and 8 bases separated the two germline ends. The CDR3 is 13 amino acids. The germline gives CDR1 MNHEY, CDR2 SVGAGI. The CDR3 DNA reads as TGTGCCAGCAGCCGTACAACTAACTATGGCTACACCTTC. Its protein is CASSRTTNYGYTF.